This T cell receptor beta chain was sequenced for a study of blood T cell repertoires in COVID-19. Study-wide context: Whether acute or convalescent, the COVID-19 samples came from the United States, Italy and Spain. The cDNA or gDNA used as material had been derived from T cells, B-cell-depleted T cells, or PBMCs.

This CDR3 contains 16 residues. Unmatched junction bases numbered 12, after V lost 4 bases and J lost 6 bases. Germline assignment: CDR1 ENHRY and CDR2 SYGVKD. Original methodology: Scientists estimated how many nucleated cells there were by amplifying reference gene primers. Some clones are missing from TCRdb's copy, which holds only in-frame ones; the method was immunoSEQ multiplex PCR. V and J calls plus clone size are reproduced from that table; the DNA served to infer D and trimming. The sample shows fewer than 200,000 clones, roughly 88% of them seen only once. V is TRBV10-3 and J is TRBJ1-5; 7 bases agree with TRBD1. The source is a man aged 60 to 75 who had recovered from COVID-19. Sequencing used peripheral blood. The CDR3 here is CAISGSQGELGQPQHF. Written as DNA, the CDR3 is TGTGCCATCAGTGGGTCTCAGGGGGAGTTGGGTCAGCCCCAGCATTTT.